Below are 3 T cell receptor beta chains sequenced from a single sample in a study of identical twins (dated by TCRdb to the mid-2010s). The library was built by means of 5' RACE. Instrument on record: Illumina HiSeq 2000. TCRdb itself trimmed the public reads at Q25 with fastp, ran MiXCR and retained productive beta chains. Identical CDR3 proteins give one entry, which carries the most common genes and DNA. In all, the sample holds roughly 230,000 distinct CDR3 sequences, and around 8% of those were seen once. The ten largest make up less than 4% of the sample. This sample also appeared in a second study, on yellow fever vaccine responses in identical twins.

Specimen: CD8+ T cells sorted from blood. The origin of the receptors is a woman under 30 in good health.

J is TRBJ2-3 and V is TRBV14, with D hard to call. The CDR3 spans 17 residues. The ends were cut back, 1 base at V and 4 bases at J, with 18 bases in the middle. Germline V lookup: CDR1 SGHDN, CDR2 FVKESK. CDR3 region: CASSQVRPSRRSDTQYF. CDR3 DNA sequence: TGTGCCAGCAGCCAAGTAAGGCCCTCCCGTAGGTCAGATACGCAGTATTTT.

This clonotype was counted ten times or more. The V gene is TRBV5-6, the J gene TRBJ2-7; D might be TRBD2 (6 bases). V gave up 4 bases and J gave up 1 base, with 9 bases separating them. Germline assignment: CDR1 SGHDT and CDR2 YYEEEE. The CDR3 spans 13 residues. In DNA, the CDR3 is TGTGCCAGCAGCATTAGCGGATCCTACGAGCAGTACTTC. The encoded protein is CASSISGSYEQYF.

This clonotype was seen only a few times. The gene calls are TRBV7-9 and TRBJ2-7; weak D call: TRBD1 (6 bases). CDR1 SEHNR and CDR2 FQNEAQ come from the germline V gene (reference sequence). V lost 5 bases and J lost 7, with 18 bases in between. The CDR3 is 14 amino acids. In DNA form, the CDR3 reads TGTGCCAGCAGCCCTGACAGGTCCCTCGGGGAGCAGTACTTC. Residues: CASSPDRSLGEQYF.